This TCR beta chain was sequenced during a study of blood T cell repertoires in COVID-19. For the study at large: T cells, B-cell-depleted T cells, or PBMCs provided the cDNA or gDNA that served as material.

Original handling: Estimation of nucleated cell counts relied on the amplification of reference gene primers. Using immunoSEQ multiplex PCR, the repertoire was profiled, and TCRdb retains in-frame clones only, with some absent. V, J and clone size derive from that table, while D and trimming were established from the DNA sequence. This table holds 90,000 to 150,000 clones, less than 90% found once. The sample holds a few counts of this clone. V dropped 0 bases and J dropped 0 bases, with 5 bases sitting between them. This CDR3 contains 14 residues. Germline CDR1 and CDR2: SGHTA and FQGNSA. Sequenced: peripheral blood. The TCR comes from an elderly man with acute or convalescent COVID-19. The V call is TRBV7-2, the J call TRBJ1-1; D unresolved. CDR3 sequence: CASSLATVNTEAFF. DNA for the CDR3: TGTGCCAGCAGCTTAGCAACGGTGAACACTGAAGCTTTCTTT.